This T cell receptor (beta chain) was recovered during a study of cytomegalovirus exposure and HLA in healthy donors (dated by TCRdb to the late 2010s). The study in broad terms: An earlier analysis of under 600 of the donors reported about 290 Gb of sequence data and 117 million unique TCR beta sequences from 150 million to 200 million T cells. An early release that covered fewer than 800 HLA-typed donors contained approximately 300 gigabases of sequencing data and tens of millions of unique TCR sequences. Among the roughly 390 genotyped donors, around 81% belonged to the genetic ancestry cluster associated with self-reported Caucasian donors. A later genetic analysis used genome-wide SNP genotypes for about 60% of the roughly 700 donors, treating that subset as a discovery cohort. The study profiled the T cell repertoires of hundreds of subjects by immunosequencing and related them to cytomegalovirus serostatus. Several DR-DQ haplotypes were treated as single units for association and clustering because of strong linkage in the cohort. The later analysis used no new phenotypic data to find candidate immune exposures, relying instead on TCR beta sequences and their occurrence across donors. Donor age, sex, ethnicity and CMV serostatus were compiled alongside the repertoire data. Across around 400 genotyped donors of the cohort, an average of roughly 200,000 unique TCR beta nucleotide sequences per donor were sequenced, and around 20% of those sequences were non-productive. A separate validation cohort of 100 to 150 different subjects was used in addition to the approximately 700-subject first cohort. Typing coverage differed by locus: A, B, C, DRB1 and DQB1 were typed in about 620-630 donors, DQA1 in roughly 510, DPA1 in 606, and DPB1 in about 450. In an earlier analysis of 550 to 700 of the donors, high-throughput TCR beta sequencing was used to judge whether each TCR beta V gene segment behaved as functional or pseudogenic. The study combined high-throughput TCR immunosequencing, statistical association of individual TCRs with disease status, and machine learning to predict cytomegalovirus infection status. Class I and class II HLA loci were covered by the typing at four-digit resolution. A later analysis re-examined previously published TCR beta repertoires from hundreds of donors and added high-resolution HLA genotyping to investigate patterns of TCR occurrence. The study aimed to test whether signatures of past pathogen exposure could be identified by cataloging public T cell receptors. Every discovery cohort repertoire had been produced on one sequencing platform.

This clone occurred once. This receptor's antigen is unknown. Base qualities are not at hand, and no much larger clone is one base apart. What the authors observed across the whole study: An earlier analysis of approximately 600 of the donors showed that most TCR beta V segments appeared in productive rearrangements either about 87% or about 30% of the time, which broadly matched IMGT annotations. In a later genetic analysis, a missense DCLRE1C variant was associated with V-gene and J-gene trimming of TCR beta chains, and the association was replicated in an independent cohort. This cohort had only TCR beta chains sequenced, and the lack of alpha or paired-chain data limited which features could be detected. A cluster of highly shared sequence variants was judged likely to represent a technical artifact of the sequencing pipeline. At a false discovery rate of 0.05, a later analysis linked 16,000 or so TCR beta sequences to specific HLA alleles. The classifier was reported to diagnose cytomegalovirus status with high specificity and sensitivity in both the original and validation cohorts. A later analysis found that most CMV-associated TCR beta chains appeared HLA-restricted, with HLA associations seemingly driven largely by CMV exposure. Compared with equally common non-associated chains, HLA-associated TCR beta chains in a later analysis were more clonally expanded and had lower generation probabilities. The study listed 164 TCR beta chains as associated with cytomegalovirus. Correlated functional status among segregating V segments might be attributable to linkage disequilibrium, but an unknown experimental factor could not be ruled out. A few of the identified cytomegalovirus-associated TCR beta chains were confirmed in vitro to be specific for cytomegalovirus antigens. A further reported finding was that TCR beta sequences accurately predicted the HLA-A and HLA-B alleles for most subjects in the first cohort. The only immune exposure information available for the cohort was CMV serostatus. According to a later analysis, parvovirus B19, influenza, CMV and Epstein-Barr virus appeared linked to several top co-occurrence clusters. While some public TCRs were present in many individuals, most TCR sequences turned up only very rarely across donors. Because HLA typing was unavailable for some donors at each locus, only the typed subset was used in association tests. A later analysis found that TCR association rates varied across HLA loci, with DRB1 alleles showing the most associated TCRs and HLA-C alleles the fewest. In a later genetic analysis, fewer N-insertions in productive TCRs were reported among donors in an Asian-associated ancestry cluster than the roughly 700-donor mean. It was suggested by the authors that the approach could potentially be generalized to other disease states and immunological phenotypes. Presence/absence analyses assumed roughly uniform sequencing depth across donors, an assumption that may not hold. Some IMGT-functional V segments, including TRBV6-2 and TRBV6-3, could not be distinguished by the 87-base-pair reads and were therefore excluded. When HLA alleles, especially DR and DQ, strongly co-occurred, TCR associations were difficult to assign to individual alleles. Because counts were too low, about 17 rarely observed V segments, including chromosome 9 orphons, were excluded from the earlier analysis of some 590 of the donors.

Trimming removed 0 bases from V and 2 bases from J, leaving 15 bases between the germline ends. Reading from cysteine to phenylalanine, the CDR3 counts 17 amino acids. The entry retains the CDR3 DNA only, 51 bases that are in frame from base 1. The CDR1 and CDR2 encoded by the germline V gene are LGHNA and YSLEER. The cohort consisted of 650 to 700 healthy bone marrow donors. At the time of sampling, all cohort members were nominally healthy, though unrecorded immune exposures were likely present. The donor was CMV seronegative and was included in the group of hundreds of seronegative cohort members. Every donor gave a peripheral blood sample, and the peripheral blood mononuclear cells from that sample were used for TCR beta sequencing. The Qiagen DNeasy Blood Extraction Kit was used to extract genomic DNA from the blood cell samples. Library preparation used the immunoSEQ multiplex PCR assay. The multiplex PCR relied on a mix of 60 forward primers for TCR Vbeta segments and 13 reverse primers for TCR Jbeta segments. The CDR3 region of rearranged TCR beta genes was amplified from genomic DNA by a multiplex PCR assay. The amplified TCR beta libraries were sequenced on the Illumina HiSeq System as 87-base-pair reads. The study's own analysis went as follows. A later analysis tallied 75 million to 85 million unique TCR beta chains across the 666 repertoires, and approximately 12 million of those chains were shared by two or more donors. Raw reads were error-corrected and collapsed into unique sequences by a nearest-neighbor algorithm in which closely related sequences were merged to remove PCR and sequencing errors. To assign V, D and J gene segments, CDR3 sequences were aligned to IMGT reference sequences. For a sequence to be retained, at least a six-nucleotide match to both a V gene segment and a J gene segment was required. A rearrangement was called productive if the CDR3 had no stop codons and remained in frame with V and J, and every other rearrangement was called non-productive. Following IMGT convention, CDR3 was defined as the stretch from the second conserved V-encoded cysteine up to the conserved J-encoded phenylalanine. The earlier analysis of 500 to 600 of the donors excluded sequences that lacked an unambiguous match to a single V gene segment. An earlier analysis of some 500 of the donors classified V segments as functional when productive rearrangements were above 56.7% and as segregating when the standard deviation between donors was above 5%. A statistical classification framework was built to diagnose cytomegalovirus status from the catalog of TCR beta chain sequences. In a later analysis, TCR nucleotide sequences were compared against IMGT/GENE-DB human TR gene sequences so that V and J genes could be assigned. In a later analysis, CDR3 sequences and most-parsimonious VDJ recombination scenarios were assigned using the TCRdist pipeline. In a later analysis, every TCR beta chain was defined by the combination of its CDR3 amino acid sequence and its V-gene family, and reads without a unique V-gene family were dropped. As a way to deal with suspected cross-contamination and a sequencing artifact, a later analysis dropped roughly 620 nucleotide sequences that were highly shared and had low generation probability. In a later analysis, a clonal expansion index was calculated for each public chain from normalized within-repertoire ranks of inferred template counts. In a later analysis, generation probabilities were computed using a VDJ recombination model fitted to out-of-frame rearrangements, and the results were checked against IGoR. In a later analysis, TCR-TCR, TCR-HLA and TCR-CMV co-occurrence was scored with hypergeometric tests, and a repertoire-size bias correction was applied to TCR pairs. A later analysis estimated false discovery rates by permuting HLA or CMV assignments 20 times. A later analysis grouped co-occurring TCRs with DBSCAN, adding TCRdist sequence similarity when clustering within HLA-allele-positive subsets. Co-occurrence clustering excluded repertoires with fewer than 30,000 or more than 120,000 public chains, plus five with anomalous nucleotide sharing. TCRdb mirrors the immuneACCESS table, restricted to in-frame sequences. Some clones are absent from its copies; in checked studies, under half trace to an unresolved V gene, and the reason for the others is unknown. V and J calls and clone size are copied from that table; D and trimming were computed from the DNA. For this sample there are 100,000 to 120,000 clones; approximately 86% appear just once. Together, the top ten hold about 1.8% of the sample.

Input material: PBMCs. The TCR was taken from a man aged 40-49 years in good health and CMV-seronegative. The chain uses TRBV4-3 and TRBJ2-3, with a tentative D gene TRBD2 over 7 matching bases. The CDR3 region has the sequence CASSQDLWGGPTDTQYF. The sequenced DNA is TGCGCCAGCAGCCAAGACCTCTGGGGGGGCCCCACAGATACGCAGTATTTT.